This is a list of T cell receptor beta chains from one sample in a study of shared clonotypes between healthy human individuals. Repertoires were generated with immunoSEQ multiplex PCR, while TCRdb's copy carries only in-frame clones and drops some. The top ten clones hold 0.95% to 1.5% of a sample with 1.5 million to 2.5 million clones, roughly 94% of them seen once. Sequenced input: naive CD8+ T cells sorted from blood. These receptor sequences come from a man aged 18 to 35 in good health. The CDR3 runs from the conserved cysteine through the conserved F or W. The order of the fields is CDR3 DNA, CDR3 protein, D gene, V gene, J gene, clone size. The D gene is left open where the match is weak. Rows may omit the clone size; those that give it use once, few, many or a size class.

cdr3_nt: TGTGCCAGCAGTGATTGGTCCGCTTTACTAGCGGGGAACACAGATACGCAGTATTTT
cdr3_aa: CASSDWSALLAGNTDTQYF
d_call: TRBD2
v_call: TRBV2
j_call: TRBJ2-3
clone_size: -

cdr3_nt: TGTGCCAGCAGTTACCTGGGACTAGCGGGAGAAGAGACCCAGTACTTC
cdr3_aa: CASSYLGLAGEETQYF
d_call: TRBD2
v_call: TRBV6-5
j_call: TRBJ2-5
clone_size: -

cdr3_nt: TGCGCCAGCAGCCAAGAGAGGTGGGTGCAGAGCTCCGAAGCTTTCTTT
cdr3_aa: CASSQERWVQSSEAFF
d_call: -
v_call: TRBV4-3
j_call: TRBJ1-1
clone_size: -

cdr3_nt: TGTGCCAGCAGTTTCGGCGGGAGTGCCTACGAGCAGTACTTC
cdr3_aa: CASSFGGSAYEQYF
d_call: TRBD2
v_call: TRBV5-6
j_call: TRBJ2-7
clone_size: once

cdr3_nt: TGTGCCAGCAGCCCAATGGGGGGACAGAACACTGAAGCTTTCTTT
cdr3_aa: CASSPMGGQNTEAFF
d_call: -
v_call: TRBV7-6
j_call: TRBJ1-1
clone_size: -

cdr3_nt: TGTGCCAGCAGCACGCCGGGACAGGGGTCCTACGAGCAGTACTTC
cdr3_aa: CASSTPGQGSYEQYF
d_call: TRBD1
v_call: TRBV7-9
j_call: TRBJ2-7
clone_size: -

cdr3_nt: TGTGCCAGCTTGGGGACTAGCGGGGGGCCCGCCTACGAGCAGTACTTC
cdr3_aa: CASLGTSGGPAYEQYF
d_call: TRBD2
v_call: TRBV11-2
j_call: TRBJ2-7
clone_size: -

cdr3_nt: TGCAGTGCCGGGGAAAACTATGGCTACACCTTC
cdr3_aa: CSAGENYGYTF
d_call: -
v_call: TRBV20-1
j_call: TRBJ1-2
clone_size: -

cdr3_nt: TGTGCCAGCAGCTTAGTCGGACAGGGGGCTGATACGCAGTATTTT
cdr3_aa: CASSLVGQGADTQYF
d_call: TRBD1
v_call: TRBV11-2
j_call: TRBJ2-3
clone_size: -

cdr3_nt: TGTGCCAGCAGTTACTCGCGGACAGGGTCCGATACGCAGTATTTT
cdr3_aa: CASSYSRTGSDTQYF
d_call: TRBD1
v_call: TRBV6-5
j_call: TRBJ2-3
clone_size: -

cdr3_nt: TGTGCCAGCAGTGTCCTAGCGGGGGTACCGTACGAGCAGTACTTC
cdr3_aa: CASSVLAGVPYEQYF
d_call: TRBD2
v_call: TRBV27
j_call: TRBJ2-7
clone_size: -

cdr3_nt: TGTGCCAGCAGTGAAGCGGGAGGGTTGTCAGATACGCAGTATTTT
cdr3_aa: CASSEAGGLSDTQYF
d_call: TRBD2
v_call: TRBV6-1
j_call: TRBJ2-3
clone_size: -

cdr3_nt: TGTGCCAGCAGTAGGTTAGGGGACAACTATGGCTACACCTTC
cdr3_aa: CASSRLGDNYGYTF
d_call: -
v_call: TRBV6-5
j_call: TRBJ1-2
clone_size: -

cdr3_nt: TGTGCCAGCAGCAGCCCTCGTAGCGGTCCGAACACCGGGGAGCTGTTTTTT
cdr3_aa: CASSSPRSGPNTGELFF
d_call: -
v_call: TRBV11-3
j_call: TRBJ2-2
clone_size: -

cdr3_nt: TGTGCCAGCAGCTTAGGTGTGGACGAGCAGTACTTC
cdr3_aa: CASSLGVDEQYF
d_call: -
v_call: TRBV7-8
j_call: TRBJ2-7
clone_size: -

cdr3_nt: TGTGCCAGCAGCGTAGGAGCGGGGGACACCTTACTTGACGAGCAGTTCTTC
cdr3_aa: CASSVGAGDTLLDEQFF
d_call: TRBD2
v_call: TRBV9
j_call: TRBJ2-1
clone_size: -

cdr3_nt: TGCGCCAGCAGCCAAGCGGAGGGCTCCTACGAGCAGTACTTC
cdr3_aa: CASSQAEGSYEQYF
d_call: -
v_call: TRBV4-3
j_call: TRBJ2-7
clone_size: -

cdr3_nt: TGTGCCAGCAGTTACTCCTTAGCCGGGGAGCTGTTTTTT
cdr3_aa: CASSYSLAGELFF
d_call: -
v_call: TRBV6-5
j_call: TRBJ2-2
clone_size: -

cdr3_nt: TGTGCCAGCAGCTTATACTACAGAAGGCAGGGTTCTTCCTACGAGCAGTACTTC
cdr3_aa: CASSLYYRRQGSSYEQYF
d_call: -
v_call: TRBV11-3
j_call: TRBJ2-7
clone_size: -

cdr3_nt: TGTGCCATCAGTGAGTCGCCAGGGGGCAGGGAGCAGTACTTC
cdr3_aa: CAISESPGGREQYF
d_call: TRBD1
v_call: TRBV10-3
j_call: TRBJ2-7
clone_size: -

cdr3_nt: TGCGCCAGCAGTGCAAACCGGGGGACCACTAACTATGGCTACACCTTC
cdr3_aa: CASSANRGTTNYGYTF
d_call: -
v_call: TRBV10-2
j_call: TRBJ1-2
clone_size: -

cdr3_nt: TGCGCCAGCGCAAACGGGGCGTTATCCTACGAGCAGTACTTC
cdr3_aa: CASANGALSYEQYF
d_call: -
v_call: TRBV5-1
j_call: TRBJ2-7
clone_size: -